Shown below are 4 T cell receptor beta chains from a single sample sequenced in a study of cytomegalovirus exposure and HLA in healthy donors. This PCR relied on a set of 60 Vbeta primers and 13 Jbeta primers. Generated by immunoSEQ multiplex PCR, the TCRdb table keeps only in-frame clones and is missing some. This table holds under 200,000 clones, approximately 81% found once. The sequenced sample consisted of PBMCs. The receptor source for this set is a young man in good health and CMV-seronegative.

This sequence joins TRBV7-9 and TRBJ2-3, with a weak D call TRBD2 (5 bases). This CDR3 has 14 amino acids. The germline V gene has CDR1 SEHNR and CDR2 FQNEAQ (reference sequence). V lost 3 bases to trimming and J lost 1 base, with 8 bases between them. DNA for the CDR3: TGTGCCAGCAGCTTCGAGGGAGGCACAGATACGCAGTATTTT. It specifies CASSFEGGTDTQYF.

V usage is TRBV6-5 and J usage is TRBJ2-7; TRBD1 agrees at 8 bases. With 6 bases clipped from V and 1 base from J, the junction kept 8 bases outside the gene matches. CDR3 length equals 15 residues. Germline CDR1 reads MNHEY; CDR2 reads SVGAGI. The CDR3 DNA follows: TGTGCCAGCAGAGAGGGGACAGGTTATTCCTACGAGCAGTACTTC. Translating gives CASREGTGYSYEQYF.

J is TRBJ2-6 and V is TRBV18; D call uncertain. The CDR3 contains 16 residues. Per the germline V gene, CDR1 is KGHSH and CDR2 is LQKENI. Between the trimmed V and J ends, which lost 0 bases and 0 bases, there was a span of 6 bases. CDR3 in DNA: TGTGCCAGCTCACCACCTCATCCCTCTGGGGCCAACGTCCTGACTTTC. Its translation is CASSPPHPSGANVLTF.

V and J are TRBV16 and TRBJ2-1; unclear D gene. Trimming took off 2 bases at V and 0 bases at J, with 14 bases between the two ends. The CDR3 spans 17 residues. CDR1 KGHSY and CDR2 FQNENV come from the germline V gene. The CDR3 DNA follows: TGTGCCAGCAGCCAACCCACGCGGCCTACCTCCTACAATGAGCAGTTCTTC. Protein sequence: CASSQPTRPTSYNEQFF.